This T cell receptor (beta chain) was obtained from a study of T cells in Graves' hyperthyroidism and ophthalmopathy. This clonotype showed up many times. Its antigen is not known. From RNA transcripts, TCR beta CDR3 regions were amplified. RT-PCR in the first round (using the HTBI primer set) targeted the TCR CDR3. Each CDR3 protein gets one entry after TCRdb re-called the multiplex PCR reads with MiXCR. The sample contains a few hundred thousand distinct CDR3 sequences, 12% to 15% of which appear only once. Uncontrolled infection, other autoimmune disease, pregnancy or lactation barred patients from enrollment. Thyroid ultrasound, orbital computed tomography, clinical symptoms, and serum thyroxine and TRAb underpinned diagnoses. V lost 2 bases and J 3 bases, leaving 11 bases between the germline ends. CDR3 length equals 15 residues. Germline V gene lookup returns CDR1 SGHTA and CDR2 FQGNSA. Study findings and constraints: Before onset, by a median of approximately 5.9 months, the model predicted ophthalmopathy. Ophthalmopathy could be told apart from stable hyperthyroidism with a 13 V-J model.

This clonotype originated in a woman aged 45 to 65 with Graves' hyperthyroidism that later progressed to Graves' ophthalmopathy. The J gene is TRBJ2-1, the V gene TRBV7-2; D possibly corresponds to TRBD1 (6 bases). Material for sequencing was blood. The CDR3 loop is CASSLTRGVYNEQFF. The CDR3 DNA reads TGTGCCAGCAGCTTAACCAGGGGCGTCTACAATGAGCAGTTCTTC.